What follows is one T cell receptor (beta chain) and its context. Donors were Caucasian adults residing in Nashville, Tennessee, USA. This entry is derived from a study of shared clonotypes between healthy human individuals. CDR3 size: 14 residues. Germline CDR1 and CDR2: SQVTM and ANQGSEA. Trimming left V 4 bases short and J 3 bases short, with 15 bases between. Input per replicate PCR of unsorted PBMC was 250 to 300 ng DNA, corresponding to approximately 30,000 T cell genomes. Per the authors' pipeline: ImmunoSEQ gave junction-only sequences without quality scores, so filtering differed. Some clones are missing from TCRdb's copy, which holds only in-frame ones; the method was immunoSEQ multiplex PCR. V, J and clone size are those of that table, while D and trimming were read from the DNA. The data hold approximately 500,000 clones, with over 60% observed a single time.

The chain is built from TRBV29-1 and TRBJ1-1; a possible D gene is TRBD1 (5 bases). This TCR derives from a woman between 40 and 55 years old in good health. Some clones in this sample may be carry-over from other donors' samples. Sequenced material: PBMCs. The CDR3 nucleotides read TGCAGCGTTGTAGGTAAGGGACGATACACTGAAGCTTTCTTT. This translates into CSVVGKGRYTEAFF. Looking up the rest from reference TRBV29-1 and TRBJ1-1 gives the full variable domain: SAVISQKPSRDICQRGTSLTIQCQVDSQVTMMFWYRQQPGQSLTLIATANQGSEATYESGFVIDKFPISRPNLTFSTLTVSNMSPEDSSIYLCSVVGKGRYTEAFFGQGTRLTVV.